Listed below are T cell receptor beta chains from one sample, sequenced in a study of blood T cell repertoires in COVID-19. Using immunoSEQ multiplex PCR, the repertoire was profiled, and TCRdb retains in-frame clones only, with some absent. The sample holds about 74,000 clones, approximately 84% seen once. Sequenced material: peripheral blood. These receptors were taken from a human donor in a cohort sampled during active COVID-19. Both conserved end residues are part of each CDR3. D genes are given only for firm matches. Clone size is shown for a subset of rows, as once, few, many or a class of expanded clone.

d_call j_call clone_size v_call cdr3_nt cdr3_aa
TRBD1 TRBJ2-7 - TRBV6-5 TGTGCCAGCAGTTACGTGGACAGGTCCTACGAGCAGTACTTC CASSYVDRSYEQYF
- TRBJ2-3 - TRBV6-5 TGTGCCAGCAGTAACCTACAGGGTCCCACAGATACGCAGTATTTT CASSNLQGPTDTQYF
- TRBJ2-7 - TRBV30 TGTGCCTGGAGTGGGAACGGACAGACCTACGAGCAGTACTTC CAWSGNGQTYEQYF
- TRBJ2-7 - TRBV2 TGTGCCAGCAGTCTCAGCTCCTACGAGCAGTACTTC CASSLSSYEQYF
TRBD2 TRBJ2-7 once TRBV25-1 TGTGCCAGCAGTGCGACCTGGGGGGGGTTTTCCTACGAGCAGTACTTC CASSATWGGFSYEQYF
- TRBJ1-5 - TRBV5-5 TGTGCCAGCAGCGTCGACAGTCATCAGCCCCAGCATTTT CASSVDSHQPQHF
- TRBJ2-3 - TRBV9 TGTGCCAGCAGCGTACAGGGATACACAGATACGCAGTATTTT CASSVQGYTDTQYF
- TRBJ2-5 - TRBV7-9 TGTGCCAGCAGCGACCGTAGTTTGCGGGAGACCCAGTACTTC CASSDRSLRETQYF
- TRBJ2-1 once TRBV9 TGTGCCAGCAGCGTAGGGCGCTTTCTGGGCGACAATGAGCAGTTCTTC CASSVGRFLGDNEQFF
- TRBJ1-5 - TRBV27 TGTGCCAGCAGTTTATCCGCAGAAGTCATATTGAATCAGCCCCAGCATTTT CASSLSAEVILNQPQHF
TRBD1 TRBJ1-4 - TRBV5-1 TGCGCCAGCAGCCAAGGGGACAGAACTAATGAAAAACTGTTTTTT CASSQGDRTNEKLFF
TRBD1 TRBJ1-6 - TRBV18 TGTGCCAGCTCACCGAACAGGGGGCAGCAAGTCTCACCCCTCCACTTT CASSPNRGQQVSPLHF
TRBD1 TRBJ2-3 - TRBV5-1 TGCGCCAGCAGCAGGGGACAGGGTTCAGATACGCAGTATTTT CASSRGQGSDTQYF
TRBD1 TRBJ2-7 - TRBV7-8 TGTGCCAGCAGCCCCCAGGCCGGGACAGACGAGCAGTACTTC CASSPQAGTDEQYF
TRBD2 TRBJ2-1 - TRBV18 TGTGCCAGCTCACCTGGGAGGGGTCCGTACAATGAGCAGTTCTTC CASSPGRGPYNEQFF
- TRBJ2-1 - TRBV5-1 TGCGCCAGCAACAAACAGCAAAGCTCCTACAATGAGCAGTTCTTC CASNKQQSSYNEQFF
TRBD2 TRBJ2-1 - TRBV9 TGTGCCAGCAGCGTAGCTACGGGAGCGGGGGCGTACAATGAGCAGTTCTTC CASSVATGAGAYNEQFF
TRBD2 TRBJ2-3 - TRBV4-1 TGCGCCAGCAGCCACCCGGGGGGGGGAGAAGATACGCAGTATTTT CASSHPGGGEDTQYF
TRBD1 TRBJ1-1 - TRBV5-1 TGCGCCAGCACTCCTGGGACAGGGATGAACACTGAAGCTTTCTTT CASTPGTGMNTEAFF
TRBD1 TRBJ2-5 - TRBV19 TGTGCCAGTAGCAAAACAGGGGGCCTGGAGACCCAGTACTTC CASSKTGGLETQYF
- TRBJ2-2 - TRBV5-1 TGCGCCAGCAGTCTGGGGGCAGTATGGACCGGGGAGCTGTTTTTT CASSLGAVWTGELFF
TRBD1 TRBJ1-2 - TRBV6-2/TRBV6-3 TGTGCCAGCACCCCTCACAGGGGGTCACGCGGGAGCTATGGCTACACCTTC CASTPHRGSRGSYGYTF
TRBD2 TRBJ2-2 few TRBV29-1 TGCAGCGTTGGGATTACTAGCGGGAACACCGGGGAGCTGTTTTTT CSVGITSGNTGELFF
- TRBJ1-1 - TRBV6-5 TGTGCCAGCAGTTTCCTTCGGGGCACTGAAGCTTTCTTT CASSFLRGTEAFF